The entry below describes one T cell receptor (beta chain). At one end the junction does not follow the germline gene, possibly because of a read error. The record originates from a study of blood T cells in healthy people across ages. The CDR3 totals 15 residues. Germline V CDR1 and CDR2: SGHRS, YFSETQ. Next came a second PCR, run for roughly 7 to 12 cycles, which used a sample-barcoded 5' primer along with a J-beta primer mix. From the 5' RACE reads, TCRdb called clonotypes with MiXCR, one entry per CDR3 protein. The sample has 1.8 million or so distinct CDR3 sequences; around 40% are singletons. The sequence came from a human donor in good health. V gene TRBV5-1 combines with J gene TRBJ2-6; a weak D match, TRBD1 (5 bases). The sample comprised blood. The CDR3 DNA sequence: TGCGCCAGCAGCTCCCAGGGAACTGGGGCCAACGTCCCGACTTTC. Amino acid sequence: CASSSQGTGANVPTF.